This is a list of T cell receptor beta chains from one sample in a study of blood T cell repertoires in COVID-19. This table comes from immunoSEQ multiplex PCR, and its TCRdb copy is limited to in-frame clones, with some not included. The top ten hold about 2.5% of the sample, which has 150,000 to 190,000 clones, more than 85% seen once. Sequencing input: peripheral blood. These receptors were collected from a woman between 65 and 79 years old with acute or convalescent COVID-19. Each CDR3 is given with its conserved first and last residue. D genes are given only for firm matches. Size is stated for part of the rows, as once, few or many counts, or as a class when the clone is expanded.

D gene,clone size,V gene,J gene,CDR3 protein,CDR3 DNA
TRBD2,.,TRBV6-4,TRBJ2-2,CASSAEAGQGTGELFF,TGTGCCAGCAGCGCCGAAGCGGGGCAGGGCACCGGGGAGCTGTTTTTT
TRBD2,.,TRBV28,TRBJ2-1,CASSRAGSYNEQFF,TGTGCCAGCAGCAGAGCGGGGTCCTACAATGAGCAGTTCTTC
TRBD2,.,TRBV19,TRBJ2-3,CASSLAGIGTDTQYF,TGTGCCAGTAGCTTAGCGGGGATCGGCACAGATACGCAGTATTTT
.,.,TRBV5-1,TRBJ2-7,CASSFNGGPTEQYF,TGCGCCAGCAGCTTCAACGGGGGTCCCACTGAGCAGTACTTC
.,.,TRBV5-1,TRBJ1-6,CASTIRGGPDSPLHF,TGCGCCAGTACCATTCGGGGGGGGCCCGATTCACCCCTCCACTTT
.,.,TRBV6-5,TRBJ1-3,CASNQTPGGNTIYF,TGTGCCAGCAATCAGACTCCGGGTGGAAACACCATATATTTT
TRBD1,.,TRBV6-5,TRBJ2-7,CASSFVRGFSYEQYF,TGTGCCAGCAGTTTCGTCAGGGGGTTCTCCTACGAGCAGTACTTC
TRBD1,.,TRBV13,TRBJ2-3,CASSSATGSSTDTQYF,TGTGCCAGCAGCTCAGCGACAGGGTCCAGTACAGATACGCAGTATTTT
.,few,TRBV27,TRBJ1-6,CASTPDNPSSYNSPLHF,TGTGCCAGCACCCCTGACAATCCGAGCTCCTATAATTCACCCCTCCACTTT
TRBD2,once,TRBV19,TRBJ2-5,CASSYGGGAGVLETQYF,TGTGCCAGTAGTTATGGCGGGGGGGCAGGGGTTCTAGAGACCCAGTACTTC
.,.,TRBV5-6,TRBJ1-2,CASSSLALPSPSGYTF,TGTGCCAGCAGCTCCCTAGCTCTTCCCTCGCCCTCTGGCTACACCTTC
TRBD1,.,TRBV5-8,TRBJ1-1,CASSLINRGQVNTEAFF,TGTGCCAGCAGCTTGATCAACAGGGGGCAAGTGAACACTGAAGCTTTCTTT
.,once,TRBV14,TRBJ2-2,CASSQEHLRRGRAGELFF,TGTGCCAGCAGCCAAGAACATCTTCGCAGGGGAAGGGCCGGGGAGCTGTTTTTT
.,.,TRBV9,TRBJ1-2,CASSVDSRYGYTF,TGTGCCAGCAGCGTGGACAGTCGCTATGGCTACACCTTC
.,.,TRBV11-2,TRBJ2-7,CASSSLRGGYEQYF,TGTGCCAGCAGCTCCCTTCGGGGAGGTTACGAGCAGTACTTC
TRBD1,.,TRBV9,TRBJ2-2,CASSSRQGATGELFF,TGTGCCAGCAGCTCCCGGCAGGGGGCGACCGGGGAGCTGTTTTTT
TRBD1,.,TRBV6-4,TRBJ1-4,CARQGTNEKLFF,TGTGCCCGACAGGGAACTAATGAAAAACTGTTTTTT
.,.,TRBV11-1,TRBJ1-6,CASSLDSRSYNSPLHF,TGTGCCAGCAGCTTAGATAGTCGGAGCTATAATTCACCCCTCCACTTT
TRBD1,.,TRBV27,TRBJ1-5,CASSREGAGTGSNQPQHF,TGTGCCAGCAGCCGAGAGGGGGCTGGGACGGGAAGCAATCAGCCCCAGCATTTT
TRBD1,.,TRBV6-6,TRBJ2-3,CASHTGGRADTQYF,TGTGCCAGCCATACAGGGGGCCGGGCAGATACGCAGTATTTT
.,.,TRBV29-1,TRBJ1-2,CSVETYPQGKRGYTF,TGCAGCGTTGAAACCTACCCACAGGGCAAGAGGGGCTACACCTTC
.,.,TRBV28,TRBJ1-2,CASSTEGSNYGYTF,TGTGCCAGCAGTACGGAGGGGTCGAACTATGGCTACACCTTC
TRBD2,.,TRBV7-2,TRBJ2-7,CASSPPGRAGSSYEQYF,TGTGCCAGCAGCCCACCCGGCCGAGCGGGGAGCTCCTACGAGCAGTACTTC
TRBD1,.,TRBV5-1,TRBJ1-6,CASSLFPTGGAKSPLHF,TGCGCCAGCAGCTTGTTCCCGACAGGGGGCGCCAAGTCACCCCTCCACTTT
.,.,TRBV3-1/TRBV3-2,TRBJ1-3,CASGASGNTIYF,TGTGCCTCAGGGGCGAGCGGAAACACCATATATTTT
TRBD1,.,TRBV18,TRBJ1-4,CASSPRTGNEKLFF,TGTGCCAGCTCACCCCGGACAGGGAATGAAAAACTGTTTTTT
TRBD2,.,TRBV7-3,TRBJ2-3,CASSPERGVRISTDTQYF,TGTGCCAGCAGCCCGGAACGGGGGGTACGAATAAGCACAGATACGCAGTATTTT